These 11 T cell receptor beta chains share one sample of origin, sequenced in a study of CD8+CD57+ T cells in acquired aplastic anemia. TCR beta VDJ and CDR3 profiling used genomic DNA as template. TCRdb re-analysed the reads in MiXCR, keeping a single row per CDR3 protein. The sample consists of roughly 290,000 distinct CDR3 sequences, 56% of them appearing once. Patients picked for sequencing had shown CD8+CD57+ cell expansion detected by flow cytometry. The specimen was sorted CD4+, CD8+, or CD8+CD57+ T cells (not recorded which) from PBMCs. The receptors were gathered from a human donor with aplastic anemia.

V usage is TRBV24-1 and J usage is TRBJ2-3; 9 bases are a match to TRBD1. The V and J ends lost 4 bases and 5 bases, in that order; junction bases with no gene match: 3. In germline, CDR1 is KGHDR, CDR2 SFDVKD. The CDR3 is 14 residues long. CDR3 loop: CATSEQGAGDTQYF. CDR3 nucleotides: TGTGCCACCAGTGAACAGGGGGCAGGAGATACGCAGTATTTT.

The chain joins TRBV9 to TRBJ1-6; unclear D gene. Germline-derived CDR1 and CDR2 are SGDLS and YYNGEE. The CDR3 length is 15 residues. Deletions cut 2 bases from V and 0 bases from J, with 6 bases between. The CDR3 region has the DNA TGTGCCAGCAGCGTGGGGAGCTCCTATAATTCACCCCTCCACTTT. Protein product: CASSVGSSYNSPLHF.

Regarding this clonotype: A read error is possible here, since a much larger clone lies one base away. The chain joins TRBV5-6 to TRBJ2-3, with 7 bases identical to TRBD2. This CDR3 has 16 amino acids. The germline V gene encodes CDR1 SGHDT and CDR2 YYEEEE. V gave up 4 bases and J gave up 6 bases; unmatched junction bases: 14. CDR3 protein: CASSQGPAGFVDTQYF. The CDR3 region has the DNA TGTGCCAGCAGCCAAGGACCAGCGGGGTTCGTGGATACGCAGTATTTT.

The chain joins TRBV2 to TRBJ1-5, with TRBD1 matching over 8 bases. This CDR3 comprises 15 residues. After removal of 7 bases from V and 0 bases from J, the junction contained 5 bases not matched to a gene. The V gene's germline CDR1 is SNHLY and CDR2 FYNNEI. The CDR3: CASNGDRNSNQPQHF. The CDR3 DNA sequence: TGTGCCAGCAATGGGGACAGGAATAGCAATCAGCCCCAGCATTTT.

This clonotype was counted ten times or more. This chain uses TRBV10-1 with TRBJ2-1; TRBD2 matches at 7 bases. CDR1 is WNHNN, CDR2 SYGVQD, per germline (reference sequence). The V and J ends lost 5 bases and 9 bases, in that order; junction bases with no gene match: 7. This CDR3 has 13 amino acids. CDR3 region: CASSPGLFGEQFF. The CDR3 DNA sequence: TGCGCCAGCAGTCCGGGACTATTTGGTGAGCAGTTCTTC.

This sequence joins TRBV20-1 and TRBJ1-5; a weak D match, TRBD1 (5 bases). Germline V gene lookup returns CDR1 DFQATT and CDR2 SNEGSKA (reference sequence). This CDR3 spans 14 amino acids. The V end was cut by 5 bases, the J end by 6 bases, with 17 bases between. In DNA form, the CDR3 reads TGCAGTGCTGGGCTGGGGGGGAGGGCTCAGCCCCAGCATTTT. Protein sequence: CSAGLGGRAQPQHF.

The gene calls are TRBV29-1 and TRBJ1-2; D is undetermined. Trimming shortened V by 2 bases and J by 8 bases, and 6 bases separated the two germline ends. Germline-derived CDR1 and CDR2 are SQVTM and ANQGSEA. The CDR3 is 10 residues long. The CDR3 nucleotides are TGCAGCGTTGAAACCCCGGGCTACACCTTC. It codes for CSVETPGYTF.

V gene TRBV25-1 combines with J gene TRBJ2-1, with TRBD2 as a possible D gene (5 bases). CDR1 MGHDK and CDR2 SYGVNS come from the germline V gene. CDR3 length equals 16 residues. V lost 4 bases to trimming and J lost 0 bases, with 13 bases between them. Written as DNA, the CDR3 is TGTGCCAGCAGTGCTGGACCCGCGGGCTCCTACAATGAGCAGTTCTTC. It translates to CASSAGPAGSYNEQFF.

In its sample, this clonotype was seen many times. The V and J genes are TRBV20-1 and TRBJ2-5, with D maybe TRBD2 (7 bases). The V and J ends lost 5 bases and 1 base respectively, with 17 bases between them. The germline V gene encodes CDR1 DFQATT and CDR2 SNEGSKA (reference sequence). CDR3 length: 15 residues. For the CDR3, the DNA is TGCAGTGCTCCGCGCCGGGGGGCAGGCCAAGAGACCCAGTACTTC. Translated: CSAPRRGAGQETQYF.

CDR3 sequence (DNA): TGTGCCAGCAGCGTTAACAGGGAGGTCGAGCAGTACTTC. It yields the protein CASSVNREVEQYF. V usage is TRBV6-5 and J usage is TRBJ2-7; D may be TRBD1 or TRBD2 (6 bases each). CDR3 length: 13 amino acids. The germline V gene encodes CDR1 MNHEY and CDR2 SVGAGI. The V gene lost 6 bases and the J gene lost 6 bases, with 15 bases spanning the gap.

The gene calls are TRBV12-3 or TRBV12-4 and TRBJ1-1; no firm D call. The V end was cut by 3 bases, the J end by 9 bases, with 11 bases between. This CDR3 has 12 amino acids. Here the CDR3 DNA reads TGTGCCAGCAGTTTGTCCGGGCAGCAAGCTTTCTTT. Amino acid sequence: CASSLSGQQAFF.